One sample yielded the 26 T cell receptor beta chains listed below, sequenced in a study of T cells in Graves' hyperthyroidism and ophthalmopathy. Regions amplified from RNA transcripts were the TCR beta CDR3 regions. HTBI primers were used for first-round RT-PCR of the TCR CDR3. TCRdb independently ran MiXCR on the multiplex PCR reads; one entry per CDR3 protein. Of a few hundred thousand distinct CDR3 sequences detected, around 15% appear once; the ten largest clones hold around 13%. Sequenced sample: blood. These receptors originate from a woman aged 40 to 49 with Graves' hyperthyroidism.

This clonotype was picked up many times. The chain joins TRBV28 to TRBJ2-7, with 12 nucleotides matching TRBD2. Germline V gives CDR1 MDHEN, CDR2 SYDVKM. V shed 6 bases, J shed 0 bases, and the junction held 15 bases outside the gene matches. The CDR3 has 19 amino acids. The CDR3 DNA follows: TGTGCCAGCAGACCAAGAGTGGGACTAGCGGGTTCCTCCTCCTACGAGCAGTACTTC. Its translation: CASRPRVGLAGSSSYEQYF.

This clonotype appeared many times. The gene calls are TRBV20-1 and TRBJ1-1, with D hard to call. From germline, CDR1 is DFQATT and CDR2 SNEGSKA (reference sequence). V was trimmed by 3 bases and J by 0 bases, leaving 8 bases between them. This CDR3 is 13 amino acids long. The CDR3 DNA is TGCAGTGCTAGTAACAGCATGAACACTGAAGCTTTCTTT. It codes for CSASNSMNTEAFF.

J is TRBJ2-1 and V is TRBV5-1, with 12 bases fitting TRBD1. Germline CDR1 and CDR2: SGHRS and YFSETQ. The CDR3 has 17 amino acids. V gave up 0 bases and J gave up 10 bases; unmatched junction bases: 11. CDR3 loop: CASSLAIPGQGAREQFF. The CDR3 DNA follows: TGCGCCAGCAGCTTGGCCATTCCGGGACAGGGGGCGCGGGAGCAGTTCTTC. Filled out from reference TRBV5-1 and TRBJ2-1, the complete variable domain reads KAGVTQTPRYLIKTRGQQVTLSCSPISGHRSVSWYQQTPGQGLQFLFEYFSETQRNKGNFPGRFSGRQFSNSRSEMNVSTLELGDSALYLCASSLAIPGQGAREQFFGPGTRLTVL.

In this sample, this clonotype turned up many times. The chain couples TRBV7-2 to TRBJ2-5; D is perhaps TRBD1 or TRBD2 (6 bases each). The germline CDR1 and CDR2 sequences are SGHTA and FQGNSA. The CDR3 is 15 residues long. V was shortened by 1 base and J by 2 bases, with 11 bases between the two germline ends. CDR3 loop: CASSLVQGRQETQYF. The CDR3 DNA sequence: TGTGCCAGCAGCTTAGTTCAGGGGAGGCAAGAGACCCAGTACTTC.

This clonotype was seen many times. The chain is built from TRBV28 and TRBJ1-2; TRBD1 matches 9 bases. Losses at the gene ends were 2 bases for V and 4 bases for J; bases not matched to a gene: 5. This CDR3 is 15 amino acids long. Germline V gene data show CDR1 as MDHEN and CDR2 as SYDVKM. The CDR3: CASSLETGGSYGYTF. Here the CDR3 DNA reads TGTGCCAGCAGTTTAGAGACAGGGGGGAGCTATGGCTACACCTTC.

To note about this clonotype: This may be a read error, as it is one base from a much larger clone. The chain links TRBV12-3 or TRBV12-4 to TRBJ1-1; D might be TRBD1 (6 bases). CDR3 size: 14 residues. The CDR3 nucleotides read TGTGCCAGCAGTTTGGGGGCCTGGAACACTGTAGCTTTCTTT. Residues: CASSLGAWNTVAFF.

This clonotype has a count of ten or more. The chain recombines TRBV2 with TRBJ1-4; D is undetermined. Germline lookup yields CDR1 SNHLY and CDR2 FYNNEI. V was trimmed by 4 bases and J by 3 bases, leaving 12 bases between them. The CDR3 is 15 amino acids. The CDR3 sequence is CASSGFTAANEKLFF. The CDR3 coding sequence is TGTGCCAGCAGTGGGTTCACAGCAGCTAATGAAAAACTGTTTTTT.

The sample holds many counts of this clonotype. The chain combines TRBV9 with TRBJ2-1; D gene uncertain. This CDR3 comprises 14 residues. Trimming stripped 7 bases from V and 5 bases from J, with 16 bases between. In germline, CDR1 is SGDLS, CDR2 YYNGEE. The CDR3 sequence: CASSPGPRDNEQFF. For the CDR3, the DNA is TGTGCCAGCTCTCCAGGACCTCGGGACAATGAGCAGTTCTTC.

This clonotype was recorded many times. The J gene is TRBJ2-4, the V gene TRBV28; D possibly corresponds to TRBD2 (7 bases). The ends were cut back, 5 bases at V and 9 bases at J, with 20 bases in the middle. Germline loops: CDR1 MDHEN, CDR2 SYDVKM. The CDR3 is 15 amino acids. For the CDR3, the DNA is TGTGCCAGCAGTGACCAGACTGCGGGGGCGGGCATTCAGTACTTC. Its translation: CASSDQTAGAGIQYF.

The chain carries TRBV20-1 and TRBJ2-7; tentatively, D is TRBD1 (5 bases). The CDR3 is 11 residues long. The V and J ends lost 7 bases and 1 base respectively, with 8 bases between them. Germline V gene data show CDR1 as DFQATT and CDR2 as SNEGSKA (reference sequence). The CDR3 spells CSGGHSYEQYF. The CDR3 bases are TGCAGTGGTGGACATTCCTACGAGCAGTACTTC.

This clonotype was picked up one time. A much larger clone differs from this one at a single base, so this may be a read error. V usage is TRBV7-8 and J usage is TRBJ2-7; 11 bases agree with TRBD2. Germline lookup yields CDR1 SGHVS and CDR2 FQNEAQ. This CDR3 comprises 16 residues. The V segment lost 1 base and the J segment 6 bases; nucleotides outside the gene matches: 8. The DNA for the CDR3 is TGTGCCAGCAGCTTAGAACTAGCGGGAGATCCCGCCGAGCAGTACTTC. Translated: CASSLELAGDPAEQYF.

The chain links TRBV7-6 to TRBJ2-1, with a possible D match to TRBD2 (6 bases). Germline CDR1 reads SGHVS; CDR2 reads FNYEAQ. V gave up 4 bases and J gave up 9 bases, with 13 bases separating them. The CDR3 length is 13 residues. The CDR3: CASSSRRGSEQFF. CDR3 nucleotide sequence: TGTGCCAGCAGCTCGAGACGGGGGTCTGAGCAGTTCTTC. The entire variable domain, with the rest obtained from reference TRBV7-6 and TRBJ2-1, is as follows: GAGVSQSPRYKVTKRGQDVALRCDPISGHVSLYWYRQALGQGPEFLTYFNYEAQQDKSGLPNDRFSAERPEGSISTLTIQRTEQRDSAMYRCASSSRRGSEQFFGPGTRLTVL.

Many counts were recorded for this clonotype. The gene calls are TRBV27 and TRBJ2-1, with 7 bases that match TRBD2. V gave up 5 bases and J gave up 0 bases; unmatched junction bases: 7. The CDR3 runs 16 residues. Looked up from germline, CDR1 is MNHEY and CDR2 is SMNVEV (reference sequence). DNA for the CDR3: TGTGCCAGCAGTCTCCTTGGGACTAACTCCTACAATGAGCAGTTCTTC. Amino acids: CASSLLGTNSYNEQFF.

V and J are TRBV27 and TRBJ1-3; D is unresolved. V dropped 2 bases and J dropped 0 bases, with 8 bases sitting between them. The length of the CDR3 is 15 residues. CDR1 is MNHEY, CDR2 SMNVEV, per germline (reference sequence). This CDR3 is CASSLIPISGNTIYF. The DNA of the CDR3 is TGTGCCAGCAGTTTAATTCCCATCTCTGGAAACACCATATATTTT.

In this sample, this clonotype turned up a few times. The chain uses TRBV4-2 and TRBJ2-1; no clear D. V lost 0 bases and J lost 7, with 10 bases in between. CDR1 LGHNA and CDR2 YNFKEQ come from the germline V gene. The CDR3 is 14 amino acids. DNA of the CDR3: TGTGCCAGCAGCCAAGATTCGGGCCGGAATGAGCAGTTCTTC. As protein: CASSQDSGRNEQFF.

This clonotype occurred many times. This rearrangement joins TRBV19 to TRBJ1-1; D gene unclear. This CDR3 comprises 13 residues. V gave up 1 base and J gave up 3 bases, with 6 bases separating them. The germline V gene encodes CDR1 LNHDA and CDR2 SQIVND (reference sequence). The chain's CDR3 is CASSIGLHTEAFF. DNA of the CDR3: TGTGCCAGTAGTATAGGACTGCACACTGAAGCTTTCTTT.

This clonotype was counted only a few times. V and J are TRBV2 and TRBJ1-6; D is unresolved. The germline gives CDR1 SNHLY, CDR2 FYNNEI. This CDR3 contains 17 residues. V lost 7 bases, J lost 0 bases, and 16 bases lay in between. CDR3 sequence (DNA): TGTGCCAGCACTCCCGGGCTGGCGAGCTCCTATAATTCACCCCTCCACTTT. Its protein product is CASTPGLASSYNSPLHF.

A few counts support this clonotype. The chain is built from TRBV4-1 and TRBJ2-5; D is undetermined. Trimming removed 0 bases at V and 4 bases at J, with 15 bases between. Germline V gene sequence: CDR1 MGHRA, CDR2 YSYEKL. This CDR3 is 16 amino acids long. The CDR3 bases are TGCGCCAGCAGCCAAGAAAGGGAAAGGCAATTAGAGACCCAGTACTTC. Translating gives CASSQERERQLETQYF.

Concerning this clonotype: This may come from a read error, since a much larger clone is one base off. The rearrangement joins TRBV28 to TRBJ1-4; TRBD1 might be the D (5 bases). Per the germline V gene, CDR1 is MDHEN and CDR2 is SYDVKM. The CDR3 is 16 residues long. The DNA of the CDR3 is TGTGCCAGCAGTTTATCAGGGTCCGGGGCTAATGAAAAACTGGTTTTT. Translation gives CASSLSGSGANEKLVF.

This clonotype was counted a few times. V usage is TRBV28 and J usage is TRBJ1-5; D gene ambiguous. V gave up 7 bases and J gave up 6 bases, with 10 bases separating them. The CDR3 loop spans 12 amino acids. Germline values: CDR1 MDHEN, CDR2 SYDVKM. CDR3 in amino acids: CASTGGTQPQHF. The CDR3 nucleotides are TGTGCCAGCACTGGAGGAACTCAGCCCCAGCATTTT.

In this sample, this clonotype turned up a few times. The CDR3: CASSLVSLAGYTGELFF. In DNA form, the CDR3 reads TGTGCCAGCAGCTTAGTATCACTAGCGGGGTACACCGGGGAGCTGTTTTTT. V and J are TRBV7-2 and TRBJ2-2, with 10 bases identical to TRBD2. CDR1 is SGHTA and CDR2 is FQGNSA in the germline V gene. The CDR3 length is 17 residues. Germline trimming cut 1 base from V and 3 bases from J; bases unmatched to any gene: 5. The entire variable domain, with the rest obtained from reference TRBV7-2 and TRBJ2-2, is as follows: GAGVSQSPSNKVTEKGKDVELRCDPISGHTALYWYRQSLGQGLEFLIYFQGNSAPDKSGLPSDRFSAERTGGSVSTLTIQRTQQEDSAVYLCASSLVSLAGYTGELFFGEGSRLTVL.

In DNA, the CDR3 is TGCGCCAGCAGCCAAGATGAATGGACTAGCGTCCCCTACGAGCAGTACTTC. Protein product: CASSQDEWTSVPYEQYF. The gene calls are TRBV4-1 and TRBJ2-7; 9 positions match TRBD2. From germline, CDR1 is MGHRA and CDR2 YSYEKL. There are 17 residues in the CDR3. V lost 0 bases to trimming and J lost 2 bases; unmatched junction nucleotides: 8.

This clonotype was counted many times. V and J are TRBV20-1 and TRBJ2-7; D could derive from TRBD1 or TRBD2 (5 bases each). Trimming took off 1 base at V and 0 bases at J, with 7 bases between the two ends. Germline lookup yields CDR1 DFQATT and CDR2 SNEGSKA (reference sequence). This CDR3 region has 13 residues. The CDR3 DNA reads as TGCAGTGCTAGAGGGGACGTCTCCTACGAGCAGTACTTC. Encoded protein: CSARGDVSYEQYF.

This clonotype was observed at least ten times. The chain employs TRBV27 and TRBJ2-7; D not certain. Trimming shortened V by 0 bases and J by 2 bases, and 8 bases separated the two germline ends. Germline CDR1 is MNHEY and CDR2 is SMNVEV (reference sequence). The CDR3 runs 14 residues. The CDR3 spells CASSLSPKTYEQYF. Here the CDR3 DNA reads TGTGCCAGCAGTTTATCGCCCAAAACCTACGAGCAGTACTTC.

This clonotype came up many times. The J gene is TRBJ2-4, the V gene TRBV30, with D uncertain. The CDR3 loop spans 16 amino acids. Germline CDR1 GTSNPN, CDR2 SVGIG (reference sequence). V lost 0 bases to trimming and J lost 1 base, with 13 bases between them. The CDR3 DNA sequence: TGTGCCTGGAGTGTACCCCGGATTGGGGCCAAAAACATTCAGTACTTC. It specifies CAWSVPRIGAKNIQYF.

Note on this clonotype: A much larger clone lies one base from this, so it may be a read error. The chain carries TRBV3-1 and TRBJ2-5; 12 bases are shared with TRBD2. Germline CDR1 LGHDT, CDR2 YNNKEL (reference sequence). This CDR3 is built from 16 residues. The junction had 7 bases not matched to a gene; V was cut back by 4 bases and J by 4 bases. The chain's CDR3 is CASSRASGRAGETQYF. In DNA, the CDR3 is TGTGCCAGCAGCCGAGCTAGCGGGAGGGCAGGAGAGACCCAGTACTTC.